Below, 11 T cell receptor beta chains from the same sample are listed, as sequenced in a study of cytomegalovirus exposure and HLA in healthy donors (dated by TCRdb to between 2016 and 2019). Libraries came from the immunoSEQ multiplex PCR assay. TCRdb stores this immuneACCESS table with in-frame sequences only. Part of the clones is absent; in the studies checked, under half of the shortfall reflects unresolved V genes, and no reason is known for the rest. The sample table shows 130,000 or so clones, and 89% are seen once. The ten top clones hold about 10% of the sample. Sequenced input: PBMCs. The receptors derive from a woman under 30 in good health and CMV-seropositive.

The chain is built from TRBV6-1 and TRBJ1-2; TRBD1 aligns across 9 bases. Germline values: CDR1 MNHNS, CDR2 SASEGT. V was pared by 7 bases and J by 2 bases, with 5 bases of the junction left unmatched. The CDR3 has 14 residues. In nucleotides, the CDR3 is TGTGCCAGCAAAACAGGGGGCGAGAACTATGGCTACACCTTC. Translating gives CASKTGGENYGYTF.

This clone was recorded a few times. The V gene is TRBV2, the J gene TRBJ1-5; the match to TRBD1 covers 9 bases. V lost 5 bases to trimming and J lost 7 bases; unmatched junction nucleotides: 9. CDR1 is SNHLY, CDR2 FYNNEI, per germline. This CDR3 comprises 15 residues. For the CDR3, the DNA is TGTGCCAGCAGTTTTTCCGGGACAGGGAACCAGCCCCAGCATTTT. Protein: CASSFSGTGNQPQHF.

V gene TRBV5-6 combines with J gene TRBJ1-6, with D uncertain. The CDR3 consists of 14 residues. The germline V gene encodes CDR1 SGHDT and CDR2 YYEEEE. The V gene lost 4 bases and the J gene lost 9 bases, with 14 bases spanning the gap. The DNA for the CDR3 is TGTGCCAGCAGCCCGGGTCTTTCCGGTTCACCCCTCCACTTT. This sequence encodes CASSPGLSGSPLHF.

The chain uses TRBV5-6 and TRBJ2-3; 9 bases match TRBD2. The J segment lost 2 bases and the V segment lost 0 bases, leaving 1 base of the junction unmatched. This CDR3 contains 15 residues. The germline gives CDR1 SGHDT, CDR2 YYEEEE. The CDR3 region has the DNA TGTGCCAGCAGCTTGGGACTAGCGGTCACAGATACGCAGTATTTT. It yields the protein CASSLGLAVTDTQYF.

The CDR3 bases are TGTGCCAGCAGCTTAGGGGGGTCAGGGGACACCTACGAGCAGTACTTC. This sequence encodes CASSLGGSGDTYEQYF. The gene calls are TRBV7-6 and TRBJ2-7; D might be TRBD1 (6 bases). Germline values: CDR1 SGHVS, CDR2 FNYEAQ. The V end was cut by 1 base, the J end by 2 bases, with 15 bases between. This CDR3 has 16 residues.

The chain uses TRBV19 and TRBJ2-1, with TRBD2 matching 11 bases. The CDR3 totals 16 residues. CDR1 and CDR2 (germline): LNHDA, SQIVND (reference sequence). The J segment lost 1 base and the V segment lost 5 bases, leaving 4 bases of the junction unmatched. CDR3 coding DNA: TGTGCCAGTAGTCAAAGACTAGCGGGGTCCTACAATGAGCAGTTCTTC. Amino acids: CASSQRLAGSYNEQFF.

The chain has TRBV7-9 and TRBJ1-2; 7 bases fit TRBD1. The CDR3 is 14 amino acids. Germline V gene lookup returns CDR1 SEHNR and CDR2 FQNEAQ (reference sequence). Unmatched junction bases numbered 10, after V lost 4 bases and J lost 8 bases. The CDR3: CASSSSDRASGYTF. The CDR3 coding sequence is TGTGCCAGCAGCTCATCTGACAGGGCCTCGGGCTACACCTTC.

V and J are TRBV6-1 and TRBJ2-5; tentatively, D is TRBD1 (5 bases). Germline-derived CDR1 and CDR2 are MNHNS and SASEGT. This CDR3 has 16 amino acids. V lost 4 bases to trimming and J lost 0 bases, with 15 bases between them. This chain's CDR3 is CASSAWGRANQETQYF. The CDR3 bases are TGTGCCAGCAGTGCCTGGGGCAGGGCAAACCAAGAGACCCAGTACTTC.

This clone was detected only a few times. This CDR3 is CSVVKTGYGYTF. The CDR3 DNA is TGCAGCGTTGTTAAGACAGGGTATGGCTACACCTTC. The V gene is TRBV29-1, the J gene TRBJ1-2, with TRBD1 matching 7 bases. CDR1 is SQVTM, CDR2 ANQGSEA, per germline. The ends lost 4 bases at V and 5 bases at J; junction bases unmatched: 4. This CDR3 is built from 12 residues.

This clone was observed a handful of times. The chain uses TRBV7-9 and TRBJ1-5, with D tentatively TRBD1 (5 bases). From germline, CDR1 is SEHNR and CDR2 FQNEAQ (reference sequence). V lost 6 bases to trimming and J lost 1 base, with 13 bases between them. The CDR3 consists of 15 residues. The CDR3 region is CASSPGWLSNQPQHF. The CDR3 bases are TGTGCCAGCAGTCCAGGGTGGTTAAGCAATCAGCCCCAGCATTTT.

The chain links TRBV5-1 to TRBJ1-1; D unresolved. CDR3 length: 13 residues. Germline-derived CDR1 and CDR2 are SGHRS and YFSETQ. Trimming stripped 4 bases from V and 1 base from J, with 8 bases between. The CDR3 loop reads CASSVTSNTEAFF. The CDR3, as DNA: TGCGCCAGCAGCGTGACATCGAACACTGAAGCTTTCTTT.